This paragraph covers one T cell receptor (beta chain) sequence. Its matching antigen is unknown. The data belong to a study of STAT5B mutations in CD4+ large granular lymphocyte leukemia. General observations from the study: Compared with healthy controls (2/35), patient top clones favored TRBV06 (8/27).

The repertoire was sequenced with immunoSEQ multiplex PCR; TCRdb's copy has only in-frame clones and lacks some. This table holds 25,000 to 35,000 clones, approximately 81% found once. Per germline, CDR1 GTSNPN and CDR2 SVGIG (reference sequence). This CDR3 has 15 amino acids. Trimming cost V 8 bases and J 0 bases, with 14 bases left between them. This chain uses TRBV30 with TRBJ1-6; the D is unclear. Sequencing was carried out using CD4+ T cells from blood buffy coats. The origin of this receptor is a human donor in good health. This CDR3 is CAGKDGSSYNSPLHF. The DNA for the CDR3 is TGTGCCGGGAAAGACGGGAGCTCCTATAATTCACCCCTCCACTTT.